This T cell receptor beta chain was captured by sequencing in a study of shared clonotypes between healthy human individuals. The table came from immunoSEQ multiplex PCR; TCRdb's copy has only in-frame clones and leaves some out. This sample has about 2 million clones, with roughly 94% found just once. This CDR3 has 12 residues. Trimming took off 3 bases at V and 7 bases at J, with 9 bases between the two ends. Per the germline V gene, CDR1 is MGHDK and CDR2 is SYGVNS. Sample: naive CD4+ T cells sorted from blood. Subset defined: CD45RA+ positively selected. J is TRBJ1-1 and V is TRBV25-1; D call uncertain. This TCR was sampled from a young man in good health. The CDR3 DNA is TGTGCCAGCAGTGATCTTTTTCTTGAAGCTTTCTTT. Its translation: CASSDLFLEAFF.